The 29 T cell receptor beta chains in this list originate from one sample, sequenced in a study. A single record per CDR3 protein comes from TCRdb applying MiXCR to the 5' RACE reads. The sample has approximately 7,900 distinct CDR3 sequences, approximately 67% seen once. The specimen sequenced was tumor-infiltrating naive CD4+ T cells sorted from the breast tumor. The subset denotes: naive CD4+ T cells, CD4+CD45RA+CD25-. These receptors came from a female donor with breast cancer.

The CDR3 region has the DNA TGTGCCAGCAGTTGGGGGCTGAACACCGGGGAGCTGTTTTTT. Translated: CASSWGLNTGELFF. The chain is built from TRBV27 and TRBJ2-2, with a weak D call TRBD1 (6 bases). Trimming removed 4 bases at V and 1 base at J, with 7 bases between. This CDR3 comprises 14 residues. In germline, CDR1 is MNHEY, CDR2 SMNVEV (reference sequence).

In DNA form, the CDR3 reads TGTGCCAGCAGCTTGGGCGGTGGCTACACCTTC. Its protein is CASSLGGGYTF. The chain is built from TRBV7-9 and TRBJ1-2; unclear D gene. The CDR3 totals 11 residues. Trimming removed 3 bases from V and 7 bases from J, with 6 bases in between. Per the germline V gene, CDR1 is SEHNR and CDR2 is FQNEAQ (reference sequence).

This chain links TRBV4-1 with TRBJ2-1; 8 nucleotides align to TRBD2. Per germline, CDR1 MGHRA and CDR2 YSYEKL. CDR3 size: 16 residues. The V segment lost 0 bases and the J segment 9 bases; nucleotides outside the gene matches: 10. The CDR3 sequence: CASSQDQRGIFSEQFF. In DNA, the CDR3 is TGCGCCAGCAGCCAAGACCAGCGGGGGATTTTTTCTGAGCAGTTCTTC.

This clonotype has just one count. V gene TRBV7-8 combines with J gene TRBJ2-3; 12 bases match TRBD1. There are 16 residues in the CDR3. Trimming at V came to 5 bases and at J to 6 bases, leaving 9 bases not matched to a gene. CDR1 and CDR2 from the germline V gene are SGHVS and FQNEAQ. The CDR3 DNA reads TGTGCCAGCAGCCCAAGGGACAGGGGGCAGTTCGATACGCAGTATTTT. As protein: CASSPRDRGQFDTQYF.

This chain links TRBV10-3 with TRBJ2-5; D ambiguous. V gave up 9 bases and J gave up 5 bases, with 10 bases separating them. The CDR3 has 11 amino acids. The germline CDR1 and CDR2 sequences are ENHRY and SYGVKD. The CDR3 sequence is CAMSSTETQYF. CDR3 DNA: TGTGCCATGAGTTCAACGGAGACCCAGTACTTC.

The CDR3 region has the DNA TGTGCCAGCAGCTTAGTAGGGAACACCGGGGAGCTGTTTTTT. It specifies CASSLVGNTGELFF. The chain combines TRBV7-9 with TRBJ2-2; D gene unclear. The CDR3 consists of 14 residues. Trimming shortened V by 1 base and J by 1 base, and 4 bases separated the two germline ends. Germline-derived CDR1 and CDR2 are SEHNR and FQNEAQ (reference sequence).

Turning to this clonotype: One junction end disagrees with the germline gene, perhaps due to a read error. The gene calls are TRBV7-9 and TRBJ1-5; TRBD1 agrees at 9 bases. CDR1 is SEHNR and CDR2 is FQNEAQ in the germline V gene (reference sequence). CDR3 length equals 17 residues. The CDR3 bases are TGTGCCAGCAGCCTCATCCGGGACAGGGATGTGTATCAGCCCCCGCATTTT. This sequence encodes CASSLIRDRDVYQPPHF.

This clonotype was recorded once. V and J are TRBV12-3 or TRBV12-4 and TRBJ2-4; D gene unclear. The CDR3 extends over 13 amino acids. The germline V and J ends were trimmed by 6 bases and 14 bases, with 20 bases remaining between them. The CDR3 sequence: CASRPHPRVPEYF. The CDR3 bases are TGTGCCAGCAGACCCCATCCTAGGGTACCGGAGTACTTC.

This clonotype was seen more than once but under ten times. The genes are TRBV6-5 and TRBJ2-1; D ambiguous. From germline, CDR1 is MNHEY and CDR2 SVGAGI. The CDR3 totals 14 residues. Trimming stripped 6 bases from V and 1 base from J, with 10 bases between. CDR3 region: CASSAALSYNEQFF. In DNA form, the CDR3 reads TGTGCCAGCAGCGCAGCGCTGTCCTACAATGAGCAGTTCTTC.

The V call is TRBV29-1, the J call TRBJ2-3; 7 nucleotides match TRBD2. Germline V gives CDR1 SQVTM, CDR2 ANQGSEA. CDR3 length: 14 amino acids. The J segment lost 0 bases and the V segment lost 6 bases, leaving 6 bases of the junction unmatched. Written as DNA, the CDR3 is TGCAGCGTCGCGAGCGGGACGAGCACAGATACGCAGTATTTT. Its translation: CSVASGTSTDTQYF.

The chain has TRBV12-3 or TRBV12-4 and TRBJ2-5; 7 bases are a match to TRBD2. The length of the CDR3 is 13 residues. V shed 3 bases and J 6 bases; nucleotides not matched to a gene: 4. The CDR3 sequence: CASSFGGLKTQYF. The CDR3 nucleotides read TGTGCCAGCAGTTTCGGGGGGTTGAAGACCCAGTACTTC.

V and J are TRBV29-1 and TRBJ2-3, with D perhaps given as TRBD1 or TRBD2 (5 bases each). Germline lookup yields CDR1 SQVTM and CDR2 ANQGSEA. The CDR3 covers 12 residues. V was trimmed by 6 bases and J by 5 bases, leaving 12 bases between them. The CDR3 sequence is CSVGQGGDTQYF. CDR3 DNA: TGCAGCGTCGGACAAGGAGGAGATACGCAGTATTTT.

The chain joins TRBV7-2 to TRBJ2-7, with 10 bases identical to TRBD2. Per the germline V gene, CDR1 is SGHTA and CDR2 is FQGNSA. The V segment lost 3 bases and the J segment 2 bases; nucleotides outside the gene matches: 7. The CDR3 consists of 16 residues. The CDR3 DNA reads TGTGCCAGCAGCTTCGCTAGCGGGGGTACAACCTACGAGCAGTACTTC. This gives the protein CASSFASGGTTYEQYF. Combining the CDR3 with reference TRBV7-2 and TRBJ2-7 gives the whole variable domain GAGVSQSPSNKVTEKGKDVELRCDPISGHTALYWYRQSLGQGLEFLIYFQGNSAPDKSGLPSDRFSAERTGGSVSTLTIQRTQQEDSAVYLCASSFASGGTTYEQYFGPGTRLTVT.

The chain couples TRBV4-1 to TRBJ2-1, with 10 bases fitting TRBD2. V shed 2 bases and J 7 bases; nucleotides not matched to a gene: 5. CDR1 and CDR2 (germline): MGHRA, YSYEKL. The CDR3 runs 15 residues. Here the CDR3 reads CASSQLAGAVNEQFF. The CDR3 nucleotides are TGCGCCAGCAGCCAACTAGCGGGAGCAGTGAATGAGCAGTTCTTC.

V is TRBV7-6 and J is TRBJ2-1; 10 nucleotides line up with TRBD2. The length of the CDR3 is 16 residues. In germline, CDR1 is SGHVS, CDR2 FNYEAQ. V lost 2 bases, J lost 0 bases, and 1 base stayed unmatched. Here the CDR3 DNA reads TGTGCCAGCAGCTTAACTAGCGGGAACTCCTACAATGAGCAGTTCTTC. It codes for CASSLTSGNSYNEQFF.

This rearrangement joins TRBV30 to TRBJ1-1; perhaps TRBD1 as D (5 bases). Germline lookup yields CDR1 GTSNPN and CDR2 SVGIG (reference sequence). The CDR3 is 13 amino acids. V lost 3 bases to trimming and J lost 1 base, with 9 bases between them. CDR3 bases: TGTGCCTGGAGGGGGGAGCAGAACACTGAAGCTTTCTTT. It specifies CAWRGEQNTEAFF.

This chain joins TRBV29-1 and TRBJ2-5; D is unclear. Trimming took 4 bases from V and 5 from J, leaving 11 bases between them. The CDR3 sequence is 12 residues long. CDR1 is SQVTM and CDR2 is ANQGSEA in the germline V gene. CDR3: CSVVGLGETQYF. As DNA, the CDR3 is TGCAGCGTTGTGGGTTTGGGCGAGACCCAGTACTTC.

This clonotype was picked up a small number of times. This chain uses TRBV5-1 with TRBJ2-5, with 7 bases matching TRBD2. CDR1 and CDR2 (germline): SGHRS, YFSETQ. The CDR3 length is 14 residues. With 0 bases clipped from V and 2 bases from J, the junction kept 1 base outside the gene matches. CDR3 in amino acids: CASSLAGGQETQYF. As DNA, the CDR3 is TGCGCCAGCAGCTTGGCCGGGGGGCAAGAGACCCAGTACTTC.

This chain links TRBV7-6 with TRBJ1-5, with D perhaps TRBD1 (5 bases). This CDR3 is built from 13 residues. The germline gives CDR1 SGHVS, CDR2 FNYEAQ. Trimming shortened V by 3 bases and J by 7 bases, and 10 bases separated the two germline ends. The CDR3 protein is CASSLGVGQPQHF. The CDR3 nucleotides are TGTGCCAGCAGCTTGGGGGTAGGACAGCCCCAGCATTTT.

V gene TRBV15 combines with J gene TRBJ2-4; D unclear. V was trimmed by 0 bases and J by 0 bases, leaving 12 bases between them. The germline CDR1 and CDR2 sequences are LNHNV and YYDKDF (reference sequence). The length of the CDR3 is 17 residues. In nucleotides, the CDR3 is TGTGCCACCAGCAGAGATCTCGACCAGAGAGCCAAAAACATTCAGTACTTC. This translates into CATSRDLDQRAKNIQYF.

This chain links TRBV10-3 with TRBJ2-7; 11 bases agree with TRBD2. The CDR3 length is 16 residues. The V and J ends lost 7 bases and 2 bases, in that order; junction bases with no gene match: 10. CDR1 and CDR2 (germline): ENHRY, SYGVKD. The DNA for the CDR3 is TGTGCCATCAACCCTAGCGGGGGGCTGCGAACCTACGAGCAGTACTTC. Its translation is CAINPSGGLRTYEQYF.

The chain combines TRBV27 with TRBJ2-7; 12 positions match TRBD2. Germline assignment: CDR1 MNHEY and CDR2 SMNVEV (reference sequence). The CDR3 covers 13 residues. Trimming cost V 6 bases and J 7 bases; bases outside gene matches: 4. This CDR3 is CASRASGRGEQYF. Here the CDR3 DNA reads TGTGCCAGCAGGGCTAGCGGGAGGGGAGAGCAGTACTTC.

This clonotype is labeled large (0.1 to 1%). This chain joins TRBV7-2 and TRBJ2-7; a weak D match, TRBD1 (5 bases). Trimming removed 3 bases at V and 4 bases at J, with 13 bases between. The CDR3 is 14 residues long. CDR1 and CDR2 from the germline V gene are SGHTA and FQGNSA. This CDR3 is CASSFDSTRYEQYF. For the CDR3, the DNA is TGTGCCAGCAGCTTTGACAGTACGAGATACGAGCAGTACTTC.

The chain carries TRBV20-1 and TRBJ2-7; D is unclear. This CDR3 region has 13 residues. The germline gives CDR1 DFQATT, CDR2 SNEGSKA (reference sequence). Trimming took 6 bases from V and 0 from J, leaving 12 bases between them. CDR3 sequence reads: CSAQGRISYEQYF. CDR3 nucleotide sequence: TGCAGTGCGCAAGGACGTATCTCCTACGAGCAGTACTTC.

V usage is TRBV27 and J usage is TRBJ2-3, with 8 positions matching TRBD2. The trim removed 4 bases at V and 1 base at J, leaving 16 bases unmatched. CDR3 length equals 19 residues. The germline CDR1 and CDR2 sequences are MNHEY and SMNVEV (reference sequence). CDR3 amino acids: CASSSTLAGGSRGTDTQYF. CDR3 DNA sequence: TGTGCCAGCAGTTCCACCCTCGCGGGAGGCTCCAGGGGCACAGATACGCAGTATTTT.

This chain joins TRBV20-1 and TRBJ2-3; D is perhaps TRBD2 (6 bases). Trimming cost V 2 bases and J 5 bases, with 8 bases left between them. The CDR3 has 12 residues. Germline V lookup: CDR1 DFQATT, CDR2 SNEGSKA (reference sequence). DNA of the CDR3: TGCAGTGCTAGAAAAGCGGGAGATACGCAGTATTTT. Translated, it gives CSARKAGDTQYF.

This rearrangement joins TRBV5-1 to TRBJ1-5; TRBD1 is a possible D gene (5 bases). The CDR3 consists of 14 residues. Between the trimmed V and J ends, which lost 0 bases and 7 bases, there was a span of 11 bases. Germline loops: CDR1 SGHRS, CDR2 YFSETQ. The CDR3: CASSLAGLHQPQHF. In DNA form, the CDR3 reads TGCGCCAGCAGCTTGGCAGGGCTCCACCAGCCCCAGCATTTT.

The V and J genes are TRBV11-2 and TRBJ1-5; 8 bases are shared with TRBD1. The CDR3 runs to 17 residues. Germline CDR1 and CDR2: SGHAT and FQNNGV. V gave up 6 bases and J gave up 6 bases; unmatched junction bases: 16. The chain's CDR3 is CASSPGRQGAPSQPQHF. The CDR3, as DNA: TGTGCCAGCAGTCCCGGCCGTCAGGGGGCCCCGAGTCAGCCCCAGCATTTT.

The sample holds one count of this clonotype. Mismatch with germline at one junction end may stem from a read error. The J gene is TRBJ2-1, the V gene TRBV6-5; D might be TRBD1 (6 bases). Germline V gene sequence: CDR1 MNHEY, CDR2 SVGAGI. This CDR3 is built from 14 residues. CDR3 sequence reads: CAPRWAGAYNKQFF. The CDR3 coding sequence is TGTGCCCCCAGGTGGGCAGGGGCCTACAATAAGCAGTTCTTC.